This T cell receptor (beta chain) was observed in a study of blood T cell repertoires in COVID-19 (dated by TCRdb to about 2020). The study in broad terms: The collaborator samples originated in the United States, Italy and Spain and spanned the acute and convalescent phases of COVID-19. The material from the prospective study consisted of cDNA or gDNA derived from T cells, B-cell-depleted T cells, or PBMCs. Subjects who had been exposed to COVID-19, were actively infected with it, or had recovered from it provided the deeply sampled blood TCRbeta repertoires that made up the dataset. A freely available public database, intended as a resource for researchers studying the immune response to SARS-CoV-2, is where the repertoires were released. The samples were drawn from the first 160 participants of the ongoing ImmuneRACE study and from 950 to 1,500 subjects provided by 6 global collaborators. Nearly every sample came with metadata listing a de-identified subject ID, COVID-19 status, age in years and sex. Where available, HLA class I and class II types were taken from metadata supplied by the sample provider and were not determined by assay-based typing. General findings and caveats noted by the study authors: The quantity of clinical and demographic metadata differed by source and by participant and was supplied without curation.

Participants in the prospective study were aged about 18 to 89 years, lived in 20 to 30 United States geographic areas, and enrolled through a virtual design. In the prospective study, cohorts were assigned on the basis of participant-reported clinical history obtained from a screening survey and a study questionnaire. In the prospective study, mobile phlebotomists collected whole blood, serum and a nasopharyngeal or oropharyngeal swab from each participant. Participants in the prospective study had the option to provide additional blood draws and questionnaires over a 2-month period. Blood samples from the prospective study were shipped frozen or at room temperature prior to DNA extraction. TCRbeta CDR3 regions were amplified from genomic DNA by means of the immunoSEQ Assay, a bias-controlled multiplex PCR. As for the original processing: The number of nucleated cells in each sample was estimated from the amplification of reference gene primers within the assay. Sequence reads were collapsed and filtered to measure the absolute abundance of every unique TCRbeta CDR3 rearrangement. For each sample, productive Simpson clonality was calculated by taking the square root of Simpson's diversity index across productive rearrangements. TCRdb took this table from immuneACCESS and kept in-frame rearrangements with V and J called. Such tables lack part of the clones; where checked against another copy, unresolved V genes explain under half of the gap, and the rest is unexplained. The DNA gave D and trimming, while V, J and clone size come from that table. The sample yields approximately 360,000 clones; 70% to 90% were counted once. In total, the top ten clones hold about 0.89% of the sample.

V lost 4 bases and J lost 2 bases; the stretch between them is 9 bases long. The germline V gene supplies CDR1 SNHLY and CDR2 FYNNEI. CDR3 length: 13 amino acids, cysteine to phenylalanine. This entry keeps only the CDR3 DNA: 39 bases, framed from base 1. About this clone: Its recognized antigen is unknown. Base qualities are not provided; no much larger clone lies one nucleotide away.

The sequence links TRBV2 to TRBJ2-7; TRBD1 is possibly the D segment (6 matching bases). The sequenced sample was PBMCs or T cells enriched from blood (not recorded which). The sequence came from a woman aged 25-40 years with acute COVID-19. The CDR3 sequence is CASSGRGAYEQYF. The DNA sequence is TGTGCCAGCAGTGGCAGGGGCGCCTACGAGCAGTACTTC.